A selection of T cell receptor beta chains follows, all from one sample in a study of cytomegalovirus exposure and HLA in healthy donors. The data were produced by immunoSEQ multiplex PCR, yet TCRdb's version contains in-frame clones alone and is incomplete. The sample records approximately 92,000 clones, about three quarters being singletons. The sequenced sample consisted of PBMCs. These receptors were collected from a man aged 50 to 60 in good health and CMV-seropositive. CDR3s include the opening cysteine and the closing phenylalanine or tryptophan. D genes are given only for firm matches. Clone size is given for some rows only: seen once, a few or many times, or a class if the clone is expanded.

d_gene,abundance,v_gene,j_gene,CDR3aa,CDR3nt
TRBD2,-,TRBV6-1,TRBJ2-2,CASIWGGNTGELFF,TGTGCCAGCATTTGGGGGGGAAACACCGGGGAGCTGTTTTTT
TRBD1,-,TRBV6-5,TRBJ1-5,CASTADRDSNQPQHF,TGTGCCAGCACCGCAGACAGGGATAGCAATCAGCCCCAGCATTTT
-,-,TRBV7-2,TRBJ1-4,CASSLLGRATNEKLFF,TGTGCCAGCAGCTTACTGGGGCGTGCAACTAATGAAAAACTGTTTTTT
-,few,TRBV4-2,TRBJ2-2,CASSLITVSTGELFF,TGTGCCAGCAGCCTTATCACAGTCTCAACCGGGGAGCTGTTTTTT
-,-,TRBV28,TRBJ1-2,CAGGRINYGYTF,TGTGCCGGAGGCCGGATTAACTATGGCTACACCTTC
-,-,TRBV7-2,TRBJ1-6,CASSFTSTPPAYNSPLHF,TGTGCCAGCAGCTTTACATCGACACCCCCGGCCTATAATTCACCCCTCCACTTT
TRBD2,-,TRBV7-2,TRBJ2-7,CASSPRTSGGFPYEQYF,TGTGCCAGCAGCCCCCGGACTAGCGGGGGCTTTCCCTACGAGCAGTACTTC
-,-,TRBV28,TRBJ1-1,CATGRGGSAEAFF,TGTGCCACCGGTAGGGGGGGCAGCGCTGAAGCTTTCTTT
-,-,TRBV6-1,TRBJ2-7,CASSEVGAQSYEQYF,TGTGCCAGCAGTGAAGTTGGGGCCCAATCCTACGAGCAGTACTTC
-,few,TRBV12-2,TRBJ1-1,CASRPRAGLEAFF,TGTGCAAGTCGCCCCCGGGCGGGACTGGAAGCTTTCTTT
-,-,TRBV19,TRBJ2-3,CATRTDGGSDTQYF,TGTGCCACGAGGACAGACGGGGGGTCAGATACGCAGTATTTT
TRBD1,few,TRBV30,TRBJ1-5,CAWSGDRTGNQPQHF,TGTGCCTGGAGTGGGGACAGGACGGGGAATCAGCCCCAGCATTTT
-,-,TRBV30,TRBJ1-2,CAWSKMGAYGYTF,TGTGCCTGGAGCAAAATGGGGGCCTATGGCTACACCTTC
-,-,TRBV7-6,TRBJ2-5,CASSRGVPGGGETQYF,TGTGCCAGCAGCAGGGGAGTCCCGGGGGGCGGGGAGACCCAGTACTTC
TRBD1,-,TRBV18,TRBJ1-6,CASSLRQGEYSPLHF,TGTGCCAGCTCACTGAGACAGGGCGAATATTCACCCCTCCACTTT
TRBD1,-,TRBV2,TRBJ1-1,CASSLQGFGAFF,TGTGCCAGCAGTTTACAGGGGTTCGGGGCTTTCTTT
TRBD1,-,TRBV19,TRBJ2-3,CASSLGQGLSTSTDTQYF,TGTGCCAGTAGTCTGGGACAGGGTCTTTCCACTAGCACAGATACGCAGTATTTT
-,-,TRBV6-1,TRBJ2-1,CASRLAGNEQFF,TGTGCCAGCAGACTGGCGGGAAATGAGCAGTTCTTC
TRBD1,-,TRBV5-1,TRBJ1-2,CASSAGGQGRDGYTF,TGCGCCAGCAGCGCTGGGGGACAGGGAAGAGATGGCTACACCTTC
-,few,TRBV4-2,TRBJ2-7,CASSQGAQGTQSYEQYF,TGTGCCAGCAGCCAAGGGGCCCAGGGCACCCAATCCTACGAGCAGTACTTC
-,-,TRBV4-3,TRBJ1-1,CASSQDRTATGTDTEAFF,TGCGCCAGCAGCCAAGATCGGACAGCGACCGGGACGGACACTGAAGCTTTCTTT
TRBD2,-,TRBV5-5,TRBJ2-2,CASSLRAGGANTGELFF,TGTGCCAGCAGCTTGAGAGCGGGGGGGGCAAACACCGGGGAGCTGTTTTTT
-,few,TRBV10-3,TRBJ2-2,CAIRTGTGTGELFF,TGTGCCATCCGTACAGGGACGGGGACCGGGGAGCTGTTTTTT
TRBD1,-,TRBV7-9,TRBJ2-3,CSSSLGTAEPADTQYF,TGTTCCAGCAGCTTAGGGACAGCGGAGCCCGCAGATACGCAGTATTTT
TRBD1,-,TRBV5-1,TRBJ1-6,CASSSSLYPPGTGINSPLHF,TGCGCCAGCAGCTCATCACTCTATCCTCCCGGGACAGGAATCAATTCACCCCTCCACTTT
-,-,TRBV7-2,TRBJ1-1,CASSLAPGLATFF,TGTGCCAGCAGCTTAGCTCCAGGGCTCGCGACTTTCTTT
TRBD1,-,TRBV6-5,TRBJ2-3,CASRPRDRGADTQYF,TGTGCCAGCAGGCCGCGGGACAGGGGGGCAGATACGCAGTATTTT
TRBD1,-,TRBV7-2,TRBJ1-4,CASSLGDRENEKLFF,TGTGCCAGCAGCTTAGGGGACAGGGAAAATGAAAAACTGTTTTTT
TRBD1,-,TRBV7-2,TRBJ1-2,CASSSHQTGVGYTF,TGTGCCAGCAGCTCCCATCAAACAGGGGTTGGCTACACCTTC
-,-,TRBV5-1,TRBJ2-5,CASSADSRSDLETQYF,TGCGCCAGCAGCGCGGACAGCCGGTCAGATCTCGAGACCCAGTACTTC
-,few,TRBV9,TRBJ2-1,CASSVGRGNYNEQFF,TGTGCCAGCAGCGTAGGCAGGGGAAATTACAATGAGCAGTTCTTC
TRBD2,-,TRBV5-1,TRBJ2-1,CASSKGLAGGQDEQFF,TGCGCCAGCAGCAAGGGACTAGCGGGGGGCCAGGATGAGCAGTTCTTC
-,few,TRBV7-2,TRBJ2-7,CASSFTSAARARDEQYF,TGTGCCAGCAGCTTTACCTCAGCGGCCCGCGCGCGGGACGAGCAGTACTTC
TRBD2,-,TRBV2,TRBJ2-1,CASRPSPGGGSSSYNEQFF,TGTGCCAGCAGGCCCTCCCCGGGCGGGGGGTCTAGCTCCTACAATGAGCAGTTCTTC
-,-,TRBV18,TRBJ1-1,CASSPHRDTEAFF,TGTGCCAGCTCACCTCACAGGGACACTGAAGCTTTCTTT
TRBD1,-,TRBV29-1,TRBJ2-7,CSVETDRESYEQYF,TGCAGCGTTGAAACTGACAGGGAATCCTACGAGCAGTACTTC
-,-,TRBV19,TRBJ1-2,CASSMSSVAYGYTF,TGTGCCAGTAGTATGTCGTCAGTAGCCTATGGCTACACCTTC
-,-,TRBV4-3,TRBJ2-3,CASSQAGLPTDTQYF,TGCGCCAGCAGCCAAGCGGGACTCCCCACAGATACGCAGTATTTT
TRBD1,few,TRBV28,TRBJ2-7,CASSLGTGSYEQYF,TGTGCCAGCAGTTTGGGGACAGGTAGCTACGAGCAGTACTTC
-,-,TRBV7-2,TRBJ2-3,CASSLGKGGTDTQYF,TGTGCCAGCAGCTTAGGAAAGGGCGGGACAGATACGCAGTATTTT
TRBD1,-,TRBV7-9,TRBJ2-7,CASSLPPNSGGYEQYF,TGTGCCAGCAGCTTACCACCAAATTCAGGGGGCTACGAGCAGTACTTC
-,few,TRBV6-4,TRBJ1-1,CASSGESATEAFF,TGTGCCAGCAGTGGGGAGTCGGCGACTGAAGCTTTCTTT
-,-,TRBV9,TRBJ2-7,CASSAGHVTAYEQYF,TGTGCCAGCAGCGCCGGTCACGTTACCGCCTACGAGCAGTACTTC
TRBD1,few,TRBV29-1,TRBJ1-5,CSVKTGNNQPQHF,TGCAGCGTTAAGACAGGGAACAATCAGCCCCAGCATTTT
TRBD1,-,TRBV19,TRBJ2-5,CASSGQGGHQETQYF,TGTGCCAGTAGTGGACAGGGGGGCCACCAAGAGACCCAGTACTTC
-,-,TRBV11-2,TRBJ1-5,CASSLGGGQPQHF,TGTGCCAGCAGCTTGGGGGGTGGTCAGCCCCAGCATTTT
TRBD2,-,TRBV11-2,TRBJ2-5,CASSLGSGGAFETQYF,TGTGCCAGCAGCTTAGGTAGCGGGGGGGCGTTCGAGACCCAGTACTTC
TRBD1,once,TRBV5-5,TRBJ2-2,CASSMGTGPTGELFF,TGTGCCAGCAGCATGGGGACAGGGCCCACCGGGGAGCTGTTTTTT
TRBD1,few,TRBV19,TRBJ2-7,CASSDTSDRREQYF,TGTGCCAGTAGTGATACCTCGGACAGGCGCGAGCAGTACTTC
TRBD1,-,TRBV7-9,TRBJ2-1,CASKTGAGNEQFF,TGTGCCAGCAAGACAGGGGCTGGCAATGAGCAGTTCTTC
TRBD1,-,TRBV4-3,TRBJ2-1,CASSFSPGQSNNEQFF,TGCGCCAGCAGCTTCTCCCCGGGACAGTCAAACAATGAGCAGTTCTTC
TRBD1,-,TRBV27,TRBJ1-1,CASSLNPGQGMNTEAFF,TGTGCCAGCAGTTTAAATCCGGGACAGGGCATGAACACTGAAGCTTTCTTT
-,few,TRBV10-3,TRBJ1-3,CAISEQGSTGNTIYF,TGTGCCATCAGTGAGCAGGGCTCGACTGGAAACACCATATATTTT